These T cell receptor beta chains were read from a single sample in a study of graft-versus-host responses after intestinal transplantation. What these receptors recognize is not known. Produced via immunoSEQ multiplex PCR; TCRdb's table is partial and in-frame only. The sample yields tens of thousands of clones, roughly nine tenths seen once. The input for sequencing was unstimulated CD8+ T cells sorted from spleen or lymph node cells, taken before intestinal transplant. The receptors were gathered from a human donor who received an intestinal transplant. CDR3s include the opening cysteine and the closing phenylalanine or tryptophan. D genes are given only for firm matches. Only some rows state a clone size, as once, few, many or a class for expanded clones.

NA,TRBV9,NA,TRBJ2-5,CASSVAGEETQYF,TGTGCCAGCAGCGTAGCGGGGGAAGAGACCCAGTACTTC
NA,TRBV4-1,NA,TRBJ2-6,CASSFLWEVQASGANVLTF,NA
NA,TRBV4-1,TRBD2,TRBJ2-3,CASSQDGRETDTQYF,TGCGCCAGCAGCCAAGACGGGCGGGAGACAGATACGCAGTATTTT
few,TRBV30,TRBD1,TRBJ2-7,CAWSVQGNEQYF,TGTGCCTGGAGTGTACAGGGGAACGAGCAGTACTTC
NA,TRBV9,NA,TRBJ1-3,CASSAGPDSRSGNTIYF,TGTGCCAGCAGCGCTGGCCCGGACAGCCGCTCTGGAAACACCATATATTTT
NA,TRBV6-5,TRBD2,TRBJ2-3,CASSTLAGGSDTQYF,TGTGCCAGCAGTACACTAGCGGGGGGGTCAGATACGCAGTATTTT
NA,TRBV21-1,NA,TRBJ2-3,CASSKVPRDYCPTDTQYF,TGTGCCAGCAGCAAAGTGCCTCGGGACTACTGCCCCACAGATACGCAGTATTTT
NA,TRBV4-1,NA,TRBJ2-7,CASSQILGSEQYF,TGCGCCAGCAGCCAGATACTAGGCTCCGAGCAGTACTTC
NA,TRBV7-9,TRBD1,TRBJ1-1,CASRKPGTVENTEAFF,TGTGCCAGCAGAAAGCCCGGGACAGTAGAGAACACTGAAGCTTTCTTT
NA,TRBV30,NA,TRBJ2-3,CAWSVQNLDTQYF,TGTGCCTGGAGTGTACAAAACCTTGATACGCAGTATTTT
NA,TRBV19,NA,TRBJ1-1,CASTRGETEAFF,TGTGCCAGTACTCGGGGGGAGACTGAAGCTTTCTTT
NA,TRBV4-1,NA,TRBJ1-2,CASSQVPLKGYGYTF,TGCGCCAGCAGCCAAGTCCCACTCAAGGGGTATGGCTACACCTTC
NA,TRBV4-1,NA,TRBJ2-2,CASSRSSGARENTGELFF,TGCGCCAGCAGCCGCTCCTCAGGGGCCAGGGAAAACACCGGGGAGCTGTTTTTT
NA,TRBV19,TRBD1,TRBJ2-7,CASSQGQGDYEQYF,TGTGCCAGTAGTCAGGGACAGGGAGACTACGAGCAGTACTTC
NA,TRBV15,NA,TRBJ2-1,CATSRDWATSYNEQFF,TGTGCCACCAGCAGAGATTGGGCCACATCCTACAATGAGCAGTTCTTC
NA,TRBV19,TRBD1,TRBJ1-1,CASSTDRVLNTEAFF,TGTGCCAGTAGTACCGACAGGGTACTGAACACTGAAGCTTTCTTT
NA,TRBV11-2,TRBD2,TRBJ2-1,CASSLDIYSGAGLGYNEQFF,TGTGCCAGCAGCTTAGACATATATTCGGGAGCGGGGTTGGGATACAATGAGCAGTTCTTC
once,TRBV29-1,TRBD2,TRBJ2-1,CSVGRGVENEQFF,TGCAGCGTTGGACGGGGGGTAGAGAATGAGCAGTTCTTC
NA,TRBV7-9,TRBD1,TRBJ2-5,CASSETGGAETQYF,TGTGCCAGCAGCGAGACAGGGGGCGCGGAGACCCAGTACTTC
few,TRBV4-1,TRBD1,TRBJ1-2,CASRRRGRDHGYTF,TGCGCCAGCAGACGCAGGGGGCGCGATCATGGCTACACCTTC
once,TRBV2,NA,TRBJ2-1,CASSEVFSGIYNEQFF,TGTGCCAGCAGTGAAGTCTTCTCCGGGATTTACAATGAGCAGTTCTTC
NA,TRBV19,NA,TRBJ1-1,CATGAMNTEAFF,TGTGCCACCGGAGCGATGAACACTGAAGCTTTCTTT
NA,TRBV19,TRBD1,TRBJ2-3,CASTPPGTGGTDTQYF,TGTGCCAGTACCCCCCCCGGGACAGGGGGAACAGATACGCAGTATTTT
NA,TRBV19,TRBD1,TRBJ2-4,CASSALQGAAKNIQYF,TGTGCCAGTAGTGCCTTACAGGGGGCGGCCAAAAACATTCAGTACTTC